These 15 T cell receptor beta chains originate from one sample sequenced in a study of T cell responses to AZD1222 COVID-19 vaccine. Only in-frame clones appear in the TCRdb table, and some are missing; sequencing was by immunoSEQ multiplex PCR. The sample contains some 140,000 clones, 93% of which appear only once. The sequences come from peripheral blood, collected on day 0 of AZD1222 vaccination. Source of these receptors: an adult in good health.

The chain is built from TRBV2 and TRBJ2-1; perhaps D is TRBD1 or TRBD2 (5 bases each). This CDR3 has 17 residues. V was pared by 4 bases and J by 1 base, with 17 bases between. Germline CDR1 is SNHLY and CDR2 is FYNNEI. CDR3 coding DNA: TGTGCCAGCAGTGTACAATCCGGGACGGCATCCTACAATGAGCAGTTCTTC. Translation: CASSVQSGTASYNEQFF.

The chain has TRBV18 and TRBJ2-5, with TRBD2 matching over 9 bases. Germline V gives CDR1 KGHSH, CDR2 LQKENI. The CDR3 loop spans 14 amino acids. V gave up 0 bases and J gave up 4 bases; unmatched junction bases: 0. CDR3 amino acids: CASSPPTSGETQYF. CDR3 nucleotide sequence: TGTGCCAGCTCACCACCGACTAGCGGAGAGACCCAGTACTTC.

This chain connects TRBV27 to TRBJ1-2; weak D call: TRBD1 (5 bases). The V end was cut by 6 bases, the J end by 5 bases, with 16 bases between. This CDR3 contains 14 residues. From germline, CDR1 is MNHEY and CDR2 SMNVEV (reference sequence). In DNA, the CDR3 is TGTGCCAGCAGACCCCGTGAGACAGCTTATGGCTACACCTTC. Its protein product is CASRPRETAYGYTF.

This sequence joins TRBV30 and TRBJ1-3, with 10 bases matching TRBD1. Germline values: CDR1 GTSNPN, CDR2 SVGIG (reference sequence). The CDR3 length is 15 residues. V shed 2 bases, J shed 4 bases, and the junction held 5 bases outside the gene matches. DNA of the CDR3: TGTGCCTGGAGTTCAGGGACAGGGGACGGAAACACCATATATTTT. Translated, it gives CAWSSGTGDGNTIYF.

The CDR3 region is CASSLVGNVNTEAFF. The CDR3 region has the DNA TGTGCCAGCAGCTTAGTAGGGAACGTGAACACTGAAGCTTTCTTT. The chain is built from TRBV7-2 and TRBJ1-1, with D hard to call. CDR1 is SGHTA and CDR2 is FQGNSA in the germline V gene. V shed 1 base and J shed 0 bases, with 9 bases lying between them. This CDR3 is 15 amino acids long.

This sequence joins TRBV10-1 and TRBJ1-5; 7 positions match TRBD1. V dropped 0 bases and J dropped 3; count of bases not matched to a gene: 5. The CDR3 length is 16 residues. From germline, CDR1 is WNHNN and CDR2 SYGVQD (reference sequence). The CDR3, as DNA: TGCGCCAGCAGTGAGTCCACAGGGGATGACAATCAGCCCCAGCATTTT. This gives the protein CASSESTGDDNQPQHF.

The chain links TRBV24-1 to TRBJ1-1, with D possibly matching TRBD1 (5 bases). The CDR3 consists of 16 residues. Germline values: CDR1 KGHDR, CDR2 SFDVKD. The V end lost 4 bases, the J end lost 3 bases, and 17 bases lay between the germline ends. CDR3 DNA sequence: TGTGCCACCAGTGACCTGGGACGGACAATTTACACTGAAGCTTTCTTT. Translation gives CATSDLGRTIYTEAFF.

Here the CDR3 DNA reads TGTGCCAGCAGCCCTATAGCGGGAGGTTCTCGCAATGAGCAGTTCTTC. Translation gives CASSPIAGGSRNEQFF. This rearrangement joins TRBV5-4 to TRBJ2-1; TRBD2 matches 10 bases. J lost 6 bases, V lost 4 bases, and 10 bases had no gene match. Looked up from germline, CDR1 is SGHNT and CDR2 is YYREEE (reference sequence). The CDR3 sequence is 16 residues long.

The chain joins TRBV9 to TRBJ2-1; 7 bases are a match to TRBD2. The germline gives CDR1 SGDLS, CDR2 YYNGEE. The J segment lost 7 bases and the V segment lost 10 bases, leaving 14 bases of the junction unmatched. The CDR3 is 14 amino acids. The DNA of the CDR3 is TGTGCCTCCTCGCCCCCGACTAGCAAGAATGAGCAGTTCTTC. Residues: CASSPPTSKNEQFF.

The rearrangement links TRBV5-1 to TRBJ1-1; D perhaps matches TRBD1 (5 bases). V gave up 1 base and J gave up 1 base, with 8 bases separating them. Germline CDR1 SGHRS, CDR2 YFSETQ. The CDR3 is 14 residues long. This CDR3 is CASSLRGRNTEAFF. The CDR3 DNA reads as TGCGCCAGCAGCTTGCGGGGGAGGAACACTGAAGCTTTCTTT.

This clone showed up just once. The chain couples TRBV14 to TRBJ2-2, with a possible D match to TRBD2 (6 bases). V was shortened by 0 bases and J by 0 bases, with 14 bases between the two germline ends. Germline V gives CDR1 SGHDN, CDR2 FVKESK. The CDR3 is 18 amino acids. CDR3 DNA sequence: TGTGCCAGCAGCCAAGAACGGGGGAACATCGCGAACACCGGGGAGCTGTTTTTT. Protein: CASSQERGNIANTGELFF.

The chain has TRBV4-1 and TRBJ1-2, with D maybe TRBD1 (5 bases). Trimming took off 0 bases at V and 7 bases at J, with 18 bases between the two ends. This CDR3 has 16 residues. The germline CDR1 and CDR2 sequences are MGHRA and YSYEKL. CDR3 bases: TGCGCCAGCAGCCAAGAGAGGGCAGGGCTACGTCTTGGCTACACCTTC. This gives the protein CASSQERAGLRLGYTF.

The genes are TRBV12-5 and TRBJ1-1; perhaps TRBD1 as D (5 bases). The V gene's germline CDR1 is LGHNT and CDR2 FRNRAP. The CDR3 loop spans 13 amino acids. Trimming cost V 6 bases and J 1 base, with 9 bases left between them. The CDR3 DNA reads TGTGCTAGTGGAGGGGACTGGAACACTGAAGCTTTCTTT. Protein: CASGGDWNTEAFF.

This clone was seen only once. The chain joins TRBV6-6 to TRBJ1-1; D might be TRBD1 (5 bases). V dropped 2 bases and J dropped 0 bases, with 10 bases sitting between them. Looked up from germline, CDR1 is MNHNY and CDR2 is SVGAGI (reference sequence). CDR3 length: 15 residues. As DNA, the CDR3 is TGTGCCAGCAGTTACCGGGGGGGACTGAACACTGAAGCTTTCTTT. This codes for CASSYRGGLNTEAFF.

The rearrangement links TRBV10-2 to TRBJ2-2; D call uncertain. CDR3 length: 15 residues. Germline CDR1 is WSHSY and CDR2 is SAAADI. Trimming stripped 3 bases from V and 3 bases from J, with 11 bases between. CDR3 protein: CASSDVRRDTGELFF. CDR3 DNA sequence: TGCGCCAGCAGTGACGTCCGAAGGGACACCGGGGAGCTGTTTTTT.